One and the same sample provided the 16 T cell receptor beta chains below, sequenced in a study of Graves' ophthalmopathy and Graves' hyperthyroidism. RNA transcripts served as template for amplifying TCR beta CDR3 sequences. Second-round multiplex PCR followed a first-round RT-PCR using HTBI primers. TCRdb fed the multiplex PCR reads into MiXCR, producing one record per CDR3 protein. In the table there are some 210,000 distinct CDR3 sequences, 25% to 30% of which are singletons. The source material was peripheral blood. The receptors derive from a man in his fifties with Graves' ophthalmopathy.

The genes are TRBV20-1 and TRBJ2-5, with 7 bases identical to TRBD2. The CDR3 is made up of 14 amino acids. J lost 1 base, V lost 3 bases, and 5 bases had no gene match. Germline V gene lookup returns CDR1 DFQATT and CDR2 SNEGSKA (reference sequence). Here the CDR3 DNA reads TGCAGTGCTAGCACAGCGGGGACCCAAGAGACCCAGTACTTC. Its translation is CSASTAGTQETQYF.

In this sample, this clonotype turned up a few times. The CDR3 protein is CSARGLASYEQYF. As DNA, the CDR3 is TGCAGTGCTCGCGGACTAGCATCCTACGAGCAGTACTTC. The rearrangement joins TRBV20-1 to TRBJ2-7; 8 bases map to TRBD2. This CDR3 spans 13 amino acids. Per the germline V gene, CDR1 is DFQATT and CDR2 is SNEGSKA (reference sequence). V dropped 5 bases and J dropped 1; count of bases not matched to a gene: 4.

This clonotype was recorded at least ten times. The chain combines TRBV6-2 or TRBV6-3 with TRBJ2-7; a weak D match, TRBD1 (6 bases). The germline CDR1 and CDR2 sequences are MNHEY and SVGEGT. This CDR3 spans 14 amino acids. V was cut by 6 bases and J by 3 bases, with 15 bases left in between. This CDR3 reads CASRARQENYEQYF. DNA for the CDR3: TGTGCCAGCAGGGCCCGACAGGAAAACTACGAGCAGTACTTC.

This clonotype has at least ten counts. This chain uses TRBV11-2 with TRBJ1-1; D may be TRBD1 (6 bases). Trimming cost V 3 bases and J 4 bases, with 18 bases left between them. This CDR3 comprises 16 residues. Germline CDR1 is SGHAT and CDR2 is FQNNGV. The CDR3 nucleotides read TGTGCCAGCAGCTTGAGACAGGCCCGTCAGGTCACTGAAGCTTTCTTT. It specifies CASSLRQARQVTEAFF.

This clonotype was detected ten times or more. J is TRBJ1-1 and V is TRBV20-1; tentative D call: TRBD1 (5 bases). The germline V gene encodes CDR1 DFQATT and CDR2 SNEGSKA (reference sequence). Trimming stripped 2 bases from V and 1 base from J, with 8 bases between. This CDR3 is 13 amino acids long. The CDR3 loop reads CSARWGGNTEAFF. CDR3 DNA sequence: TGCAGTGCTAGATGGGGGGGGAACACTGAAGCTTTCTTT.

The genes are TRBV6-5 and TRBJ1-1; D might be TRBD1 (6 bases). Germline-derived CDR1 and CDR2 are MNHEY and SVGAGI. The CDR3 sequence is 15 residues long. The V and J ends lost 0 bases and 4 bases respectively, with 12 bases between them. DNA for the CDR3: TGTGCCAGCAGTTACTCGCCAGGGGAGGTCACTGAAGCTTTCTTT. As protein: CASSYSPGEVTEAFF.

The chain combines TRBV7-2 with TRBJ2-5; 10 bases are shared with TRBD2. Near its end, the DNA agrees better with TRBJ2-7, so the J call may be wrong. From germline, CDR1 is SGHTA and CDR2 FQGNSA. The CDR3 loop spans 16 amino acids. The CDR3 is CASSQLAGGVEHEQYF. CDR3 coding DNA: TGTGCCAGCAGCCAATTAGCGGGAGGCGTAGAACACGAGCAGTACTTC.

This clonotype was seen repeatedly, ten times or more. The chain couples TRBV6-5 to TRBJ2-3, with 7 bases identical to TRBD1. CDR1 MNHEY and CDR2 SVGAGI come from the germline V gene. V dropped 3 bases and J dropped 1; count of bases not matched to a gene: 4. CDR3 length: 15 residues. The CDR3 region is CASSYRGQGTDTQYF. The CDR3 DNA sequence: TGTGCCAGCAGTTATCGTGGACAGGGCACAGATACGCAGTATTTT.

There are many counts of this clonotype. The CDR3 spells CASRTGLLFNEQYF. CDR3 DNA: TGTGCCAGCAGGACTGGACTACTTTTCAACGAGCAGTACTTC. The chain carries TRBV11-2 and TRBJ2-7, with TRBD2 as a possible D gene (6 bases). The germline V and J ends were trimmed by 6 bases and 5 bases, with 17 bases remaining between them. Germline CDR1 is SGHAT and CDR2 is FQNNGV. The CDR3 consists of 14 residues.

This clonotype has at least ten counts. The V call is TRBV12-3 or TRBV12-4, the J call TRBJ2-2; the D call may be TRBD1 or TRBD2 (6 bases each). This CDR3 region has 15 residues. With 6 bases removed from V and 6 bases from J, the gap between germline ends came to 17 bases. In DNA, the CDR3 is TGTGCCAGCAGAAACAGGGTTTCGGGAGCCGGGGAGCTGTTTTTT. It specifies CASRNRVSGAGELFF.

The V and J genes are TRBV6-1 and TRBJ1-5; D gene ambiguous. This CDR3 spans 12 amino acids. The germline gives CDR1 MNHNS, CDR2 SASEGT. Trimming stripped 8 bases from V and 4 bases from J, with 9 bases between. This chain's CDR3 is CASALSNQPQHF. As DNA, the CDR3 is TGTGCCAGCGCCCTCTCAAATCAGCCCCAGCATTTT.

The CDR3 loop reads CASSFQRHEQYF. The CDR3 region has the DNA TGTGCCAGCAGTTTCCAGCGCCACGAGCAGTACTTC. The chain recombines TRBV28 with TRBJ2-7; the D is unclear. The V gene's germline CDR1 is MDHEN and CDR2 SYDVKM. V was clipped by 3 bases and J by 5 bases, with 8 bases between them. The CDR3 is 12 amino acids.

The J gene is TRBJ1-2, the V gene TRBV4-1, with D perhaps matching TRBD1 (6 bases). Germline values: CDR1 MGHRA, CDR2 YSYEKL. The CDR3 has 14 residues. Trimming left V 2 bases short and J 4 bases short, with 11 bases between. CDR3 amino acids: CASSQPDSIYGYTF. The CDR3 DNA reads as TGCGCCAGCAGCCAACCGGACAGCATCTATGGCTACACCTTC.

The genes are TRBV25-1 and TRBJ1-2, with TRBD1 as a possible D gene (5 bases). V shed 3 bases and J shed 6 bases, with 14 bases lying between them. CDR3 length: 14 residues. Germline V CDR1 and CDR2: MGHDK, SYGVNS. The DNA for the CDR3 is TGTGCCAGCAGTGATAGTCCAGGGACGGATGGCTACACCTTC. It codes for CASSDSPGTDGYTF.

The rearrangement joins TRBV12-3 or TRBV12-4 to TRBJ1-1; TRBD1 might be the D (6 bases). This CDR3 region has 13 residues. The V gene lost 6 bases and the J gene lost 6 bases, with 14 bases spanning the gap. The CDR3 sequence is CASRDTGTAEAFF. The CDR3 DNA is TGTGCCAGCAGAGATACAGGGACCGCTGAAGCTTTCTTT.

This clonotype appeared a few times. V and J are TRBV6-2 or TRBV6-3 and TRBJ2-7; 7 bases map to TRBD1. Germline trimming cut 0 bases from V and 5 bases from J; bases unmatched to any gene: 13. Germline CDR1 MNHEY, CDR2 SVGEGT. This CDR3 has 17 residues. CDR3: CASSYSPPGTVLNEQYF. As DNA, the CDR3 is TGTGCCAGCAGTTACTCGCCCCCCGGGACAGTTCTTAACGAGCAGTACTTC.